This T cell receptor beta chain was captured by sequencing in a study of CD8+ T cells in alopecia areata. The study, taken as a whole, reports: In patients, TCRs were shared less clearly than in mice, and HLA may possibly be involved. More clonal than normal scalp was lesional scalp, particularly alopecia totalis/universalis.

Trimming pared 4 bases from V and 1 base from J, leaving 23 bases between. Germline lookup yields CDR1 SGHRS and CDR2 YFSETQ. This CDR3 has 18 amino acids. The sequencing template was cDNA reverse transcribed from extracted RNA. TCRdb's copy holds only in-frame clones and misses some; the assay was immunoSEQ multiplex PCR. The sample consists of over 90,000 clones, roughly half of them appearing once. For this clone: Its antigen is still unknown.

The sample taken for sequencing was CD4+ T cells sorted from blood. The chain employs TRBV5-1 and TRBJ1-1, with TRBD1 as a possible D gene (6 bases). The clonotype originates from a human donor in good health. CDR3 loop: CASSLSGGRRIQNTEAFF. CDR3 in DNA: TGCGCCAGCAGCCTAAGTGGGGGGCGTCGAATACAGAACACTGAAGCTTTCTTT.